These T cell receptor beta chains were read from a single sample in a study of blood T cell repertoires in COVID-19. Data came from immunoSEQ multiplex PCR; TCRdb stores just in-frame clones and leaves some out. The profile shows about 410,000 clones, 75% to 90% of them singletons. The material sequenced was peripheral blood. The receptors come from a woman in her twenties or thirties with active or convalescent COVID-19. Both conserved end residues are part of each CDR3. A D gene is named only where the DNA matches it firmly. Only some rows state a clone size, as once, few, many or a class for expanded clones.

d_gene,v_gene,j_gene,abundance,CDR3nt,CDR3aa
TRBD2,TRBV27,TRBJ2-1,NA,TGTGCCAGCAGTACCGCGGGACTAGTCTACGGGTATGAGCAGTTCTTC,CASSTAGLVYGYEQFF
NA,TRBV7-9,TRBJ1-3,NA,TGTGCCAGCAGCCCCCCGGACAGCAGCTCTGGAAACACCATATATTTT,CASSPPDSSSGNTIYF
NA,TRBV3-1/TRBV3-2,TRBJ1-1,NA,TGTGCCAGCAGCCAAGGAGTTGAGGCAGTCACTGAAGCTTTCTTT,CASSQGVEAVTEAFF
NA,TRBV5-1,TRBJ1-5,NA,TGCGCCAGCAGCTTGGACGGAGGGGATCAGCCCCAGCATTTT,CASSLDGGDQPQHF
NA,TRBV27,TRBJ1-2,NA,TGTGCCAGCAGCTGGCGGCGGGGGGACTATGGCTACACCTTC,CASSWRRGDYGYTF
NA,TRBV3-1/TRBV3-2,TRBJ1-5,NA,TGTGCCAGCAGCCAGGGCCCCAGTCAGCCCCAGCATTTT,CASSQGPSQPQHF
NA,TRBV10-1,TRBJ2-7,NA,TGCGCCAGCAGTGGGTCAGGGGCCACGTCAGGGGCATACGAGCAGTACTTC,CASSGSGATSGAYEQYF
NA,TRBV7-9,TRBJ1-2,NA,TGTGCCAGCAGCTTAGATGAGACAGGATATAACTATGGCTACACCTTC,CASSLDETGYNYGYTF
TRBD1,TRBV5-1,TRBJ1-1,NA,TGCGCCAGCAGCGGGATGACAGGGTTGGGCACTGAAGCTTTCTTT,CASSGMTGLGTEAFF
TRBD1,TRBV7-9,TRBJ2-7,NA,TGTGCCAGCAGCCCCAGGGGGCCGAAACTTTACGAGCAGTACTTC,CASSPRGPKLYEQYF
TRBD1,TRBV15,TRBJ1-1,NA,TGTGCCACCAGCAGAGACAGGGGGCTGAACACTGAAGCTTTCTTT,CATSRDRGLNTEAFF
TRBD1,TRBV6-1,TRBJ1-6,NA,TGTGCCAGCAGTGTGGACCCGCCCTCAACAGGGGTACCCCTCCACTTT,CASSVDPPSTGVPLHF
NA,TRBV7-2,TRBJ2-2,NA,TGTGCCAGCAGCTTAGCCCAGAGACTGCTCACCGGGGAGCTGTTTTTT,CASSLAQRLLTGELFF
TRBD1,TRBV5-1,TRBJ2-7,NA,TGCGCCAGCAGCGACGCGACAGGGCGAGGGGCCTACGAGCAGTACTTC,CASSDATGRGAYEQYF
NA,TRBV25-1,TRBJ2-1,NA,TGTGCCAGCACATACAATGAGCAGTTCTTC,CASTYNEQFF
NA,TRBV10-2,TRBJ2-3,NA,TGCGCCACCGTGGACTACCCCGGGCTTACGCAGTATTTT,CATVDYPGLTQYF
NA,TRBV29-1,TRBJ2-3,NA,TGCAGCGTTTTCCCGTTCGGGAGCCCGGATACGCAGTATTTT,CSVFPFGSPDTQYF
NA,TRBV19,TRBJ1-3,once,TGTGCCAGTAGTCCCCAGACATACTCTGGAAACACCATATATTTT,CASSPQTYSGNTIYF
TRBD1,TRBV27,TRBJ1-2,once,TGTGCCAGCAGTTTATGGGCAGGGGGAGGTTATGGCTACACCTTC,CASSLWAGGGYGYTF
NA,TRBV6-4,TRBJ1-1,NA,TGTGCCAGCAGTGACTCAGAGGAGAACACTGAAGCTTTCTTT,CASSDSEENTEAFF
TRBD1,TRBV6-5,TRBJ1-1,NA,TGTGCCAGCAGTTTCCTTCCGGGACAGGGGAACACTGAAGCTTTCTTT,CASSFLPGQGNTEAFF
NA,TRBV6-5,TRBJ1-2,NA,TGTGCCAGCAGTCAACTTTATGGCAGGGCGGATGGCTACACCTTC,CASSQLYGRADGYTF
TRBD1,TRBV18,TRBJ1-3,NA,TGTGCCAGCTCACCCAACAGGGGTACTACTGGAAACACCATATATTTT,CASSPNRGTTGNTIYF
NA,TRBV11-2,TRBJ1-6,NA,TGTGCCAGCAGTTTTCAACCGGGACAAGATAATTCACCCCTCCACTTT,CASSFQPGQDNSPLHF
NA,TRBV5-6,TRBJ2-1,NA,TGTGCCAGCAGCTTGGTATTGCGGGGTGAGCAGTTCTTC,CASSLVLRGEQFF
TRBD1,TRBV11-2,TRBJ1-1,NA,TGTGCCAGCAGCTCAGTCCGGGACAGGGATAAAGGTGAAGCTTTCTTT,CASSSVRDRDKGEAFF
NA,TRBV7-2,TRBJ1-1,NA,TGTGCCAGCAGCTTGGAGGGTTTTAGGAACACTGAAGCTTTCTTT,CASSLEGFRNTEAFF
TRBD2,TRBV5-1,TRBJ2-3,NA,TGCGCCAGCAGCTTGGGACTAGCTATCACAGATACGCAGTATTTT,CASSLGLAITDTQYF
NA,TRBV9,TRBJ1-2,NA,TGTGCCAGCAGCGCTCACGACAGGCTCTTCTATGGCTACACCTTC,CASSAHDRLFYGYTF
TRBD2,TRBV7-6,TRBJ2-7,NA,TGTGCCAGCAGCTTAGCTACGGGACTAGCGGGGAAGAGCTCCTACGAGCAGTACTTC,CASSLATGLAGKSSYEQYF
NA,TRBV10-3,TRBJ1-3,NA,TGTGCCATCAGGCAGGGAAGTGGAAACACCATATATTTT,CAIRQGSGNTIYF
TRBD1,TRBV12-3/TRBV12-4,TRBJ1-1,NA,TGTGCCAGCAGTACAGGGGGAGGCACTGAAGCTTTCTTT,CASSTGGGTEAFF
NA,TRBV19,TRBJ1-2,few,TGTGCCAGTAGTCCCCTATTTGCAGGGGACGGCTACACCTTC,CASSPLFAGDGYTF
NA,TRBV30,TRBJ1-1,NA,TGTGCCTGGGGTACACAGGGTAACACTGAAGCTTTCTTT,CAWGTQGNTEAFF
TRBD1,TRBV4-1,TRBJ1-4,NA,TGCGCCAGCAGCCAAGATCGAGAGGGCCAGGGGGACGAAAAACTGTTTTTT,CASSQDREGQGDEKLFF
NA,TRBV5-1,TRBJ2-6,NA,TGCGCCAGCAGCTTGACCCAGGCTGGGGCCAACGTCCTGACTTTC,CASSLTQAGANVLTF
TRBD1,TRBV10-3,TRBJ1-2,NA,TGTGCCATCAGTGAACAGGGGTATGGCTACACCTTC,CAISEQGYGYTF
NA,TRBV5-1,TRBJ2-1,NA,TGCGCCAGCAGCACATTACCGGGAACATACAATGAGCAGTTCTTC,CASSTLPGTYNEQFF
NA,TRBV5-1,TRBJ1-1,NA,TGCGCCAGCAGCCCCAGGGGTTCATGGACTGAAGCTTTCTTT,CASSPRGSWTEAFF